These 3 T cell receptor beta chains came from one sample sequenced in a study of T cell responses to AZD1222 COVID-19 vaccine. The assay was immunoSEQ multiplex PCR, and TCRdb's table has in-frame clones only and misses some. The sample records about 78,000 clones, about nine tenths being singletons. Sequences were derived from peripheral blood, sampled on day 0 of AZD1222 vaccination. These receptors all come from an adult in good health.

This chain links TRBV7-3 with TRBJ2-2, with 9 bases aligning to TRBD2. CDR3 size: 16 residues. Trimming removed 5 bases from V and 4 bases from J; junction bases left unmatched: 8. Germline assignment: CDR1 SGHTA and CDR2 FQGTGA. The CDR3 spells CASSPLTSGITGELFF. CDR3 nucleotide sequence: TGTGCCAGCAGCCCGTTGACTAGCGGAATCACCGGGGAGCTGTTTTTT. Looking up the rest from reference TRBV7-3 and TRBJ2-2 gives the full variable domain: GAGVSQTPSNKVTEKGKYVELRCDPISGHTALYWYRQSLGQGPEFLIYFQGTGAADDSGLPNDRFFAVRPEGSVSTLKIQRTERGDSAVYLCASSPLTSGITGELFFGEGSRLTVL.

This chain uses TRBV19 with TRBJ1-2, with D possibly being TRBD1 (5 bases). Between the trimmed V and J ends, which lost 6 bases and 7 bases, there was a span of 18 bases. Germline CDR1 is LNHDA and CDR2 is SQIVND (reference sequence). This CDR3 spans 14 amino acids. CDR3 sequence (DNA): TGTGCCAGTAGCCTCAATCGGGGCGAGCTTGGCTACACCTTC. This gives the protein CASSLNRGELGYTF. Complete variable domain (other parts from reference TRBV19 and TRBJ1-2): DGGITQSPKYLFRKEGQNVTLSCEQNLNHDAMYWYRQDPGQGLRLIYYSQIVNDFQKGDIAEGYSVSREKKESFPLTVTSAQKNPTAFYLCASSLNRGELGYTFGSGTRLTVV.

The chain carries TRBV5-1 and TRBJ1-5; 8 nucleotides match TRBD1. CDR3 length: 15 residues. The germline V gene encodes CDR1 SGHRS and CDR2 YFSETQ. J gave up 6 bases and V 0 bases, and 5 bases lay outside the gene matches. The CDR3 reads CASSLAPGGSQPQHF. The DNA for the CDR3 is TGCGCCAGCAGCTTGGCCCCAGGGGGCTCTCAGCCCCAGCATTTT.